Shown below are 13 T cell receptor beta chains from a single sample sequenced in a study of cytomegalovirus exposure and HLA in healthy donors. Primers included in the PCR were 60 Vbeta and 13 Jbeta primers. Here immunoSEQ multiplex PCR was the method, and the copy in TCRdb shows in-frame clones only, minus some. The sample contains about 130,000 clones, 60% to 85% of which appear only once. Specimen: PBMCs. The receptor set was obtained from a young man in good health and CMV-seronegative.

This chain joins TRBV11-2 and TRBJ2-2; a weak D match, TRBD1 (6 bases). The CDR3 contains 16 residues. Per germline, CDR1 SGHAT and CDR2 FQNNGV. The V gene lost 2 bases and the J gene lost 7 bases, with 17 bases spanning the gap. The CDR3 region is CASSLIELGGVGELFF. CDR3 nucleotide sequence: TGTGCCAGCAGCTTAATTGAACTAGGGGGTGTCGGGGAGCTGTTTTTT. Based on the CDR3 plus reference TRBV11-2 and TRBJ2-2, the full variable domain is EAGVAQSPRYKIIEKRQSVAFWCNPISGHATLYWYQQILGQGPKLLIQFQNNGVVDDSQLPKDRFSAERLKGVDSTLKIQPAKLEDSAVYLCASSLIELGGVGELFFGEGSRLTVL.

The J gene is TRBJ1-5, the V gene TRBV7-2, with TRBD1 matching over 7 bases. V shed 5 bases, J shed 9 bases, and the junction held 13 bases outside the gene matches. CDR1 and CDR2 (germline): SGHTA, FQGNSA. CDR3 size: 15 residues. The CDR3 spells CASSNAGTALRPQHF. In DNA form, the CDR3 reads TGTGCCAGCAGCAACGCCGGGACAGCCCTGAGGCCCCAGCATTTT.

The chain carries TRBV28 and TRBJ1-6; no definite D call. The germline V gene has CDR1 MDHEN and CDR2 SYDVKM. The CDR3 is 16 residues long. The germline V and J ends were trimmed by 5 bases and 7 bases, with 18 bases remaining between them. Here the CDR3 DNA reads TGTGCCAGCAGTCCAACGTGGGTAACGGGGAATTCACCCCTCCACTTT. It encodes CASSPTWVTGNSPLHF.

This clone was observed a handful of times. The gene calls are TRBV30 and TRBJ2-3; D not certain. The V end lost 2 bases, the J end lost 5 bases, and 5 bases lay between the germline ends. Germline assignment: CDR1 GTSNPN and CDR2 SVGIG (reference sequence). The CDR3 totals 11 residues. In DNA, the CDR3 is TGTGCCTGGAGTTCTAGAGATACGCAGTATTTT. This codes for CAWSSRDTQYF.

The chain joins TRBV2 to TRBJ1-1; D remains ambiguous. The CDR3 contains 14 residues. The V and J ends lost 7 bases and 0 bases respectively, with 12 bases between them. CDR1 is SNHLY and CDR2 is FYNNEI in the germline V gene. CDR3 sequence (DNA): TGTGCCAGCAAGGAGGGCATGATGAACACTGAAGCTTTCTTT. It translates to CASKEGMMNTEAFF.

The chain employs TRBV7-2 and TRBJ2-3, with TRBD1 matching over 7 bases. V lost 3 bases to trimming and J lost 1 base; unmatched junction nucleotides: 7. Germline V gene sequence: CDR1 SGHTA, CDR2 FQGNSA. The CDR3 length is 16 residues. Here the CDR3 DNA reads TGTGCCAGCAGCTTCCCGACAGGGATCCGCACAGATACGCAGTATTTT. This gives the protein CASSFPTGIRTDTQYF.

This chain links TRBV4-1 with TRBJ1-5; maybe TRBD1 (5 bases). Germline assignment: CDR1 MGHRA and CDR2 YSYEKL. V was shortened by 0 bases and J by 4 bases, with 13 bases between the two germline ends. This CDR3 has 16 residues. In DNA form, the CDR3 reads TGCGCCAGCAGCCAAGATGTTGGGACTTTGAATCAGCCCCAGCATTTT. Translation gives CASSQDVGTLNQPQHF.

The genes are TRBV5-5 and TRBJ1-2; D possibly corresponds to TRBD1 (6 bases). CDR1 is SGHKS, CDR2 YYEKEE, per germline (reference sequence). The CDR3 contains 15 residues. Trimming shortened V by 0 bases and J by 8 bases, and 17 bases separated the two germline ends. The CDR3 DNA is TGTGCCAGCAGCTTGGCCCTCCAGGGGCAGCCGGGCTACACCTTC. Its translation is CASSLALQGQPGYTF.

The V and J genes are TRBV28 and TRBJ2-2; maybe TRBD1 (6 bases). Germline assignment: CDR1 MDHEN and CDR2 SYDVKM. V was trimmed by 6 bases and J by 5 bases, leaving 19 bases between them. The CDR3 spans 16 residues. The CDR3 DNA reads as TGTGCCAGCAGCGAACCCACAGGGTGGGGTACCGGGGAGCTGTTTTTT. It specifies CASSEPTGWGTGELFF. Looking up the rest from reference TRBV28 and TRBJ2-2 gives the full variable domain: DVKVTQSSRYLVKRTGEKVFLECVQDMDHENMFWYRQDPGLGLRLIYFSYDVKMKEKGDIPEGYSVSREKKERFSLILESASTNQTSMYLCASSEPTGWGTGELFFGEGSRLTVL.

The chain carries TRBV5-4 and TRBJ1-1; D unresolved. This CDR3 contains 15 residues. V lost 1 base and J 1 base, leaving 11 bases between the germline ends. Germline CDR1 is SGHNT and CDR2 is YYREEE (reference sequence). In DNA, the CDR3 is TGTGCCAGCAGCTTGTCCCCGACACAGAACACTGAAGCTTTCTTT. As protein: CASSLSPTQNTEAFF. Together with reference TRBV5-4 and TRBJ1-1, the CDR3 gives the full variable domain: ETGVTQSPTHLIKTRGQQVTLRCSSQSGHNTVSWYQQALGQGPQFIFQYYREEENGRGNFPPRFSGLQFPNYSSELNVNALELDDSALYLCASSLSPTQNTEAFFGQGTRLTVV.

This clone occurred a few times. V gene TRBV28 combines with J gene TRBJ2-1; tentative D call: TRBD1 (6 bases). The V and J ends lost 7 bases and 7 bases respectively, with 17 bases between them. This CDR3 is built from 14 residues. Germline V gene sequence: CDR1 MDHEN, CDR2 SYDVKM. CDR3 coding DNA: TGTGCCAGCACTTACCGGGACATAGGGAATGAGCAGTTCTTC. This gives the protein CASTYRDIGNEQFF.

The chain joins TRBV19 to TRBJ1-5; D is undetermined. V lost 4 bases and J lost 2, with 9 bases in between. CDR1 is LNHDA and CDR2 is SQIVND in the germline V gene (reference sequence). CDR3 size: 14 residues. The CDR3 nucleotides read TGTGCCAGTAGTAACTACCGGGGCAATCAGCCCCAGCATTTT. As protein: CASSNYRGNQPQHF.

The count of this clone is one. The chain couples TRBV28 to TRBJ1-2; D is possibly TRBD1 (5 bases). CDR3 length equals 13 residues. Per germline, CDR1 MDHEN and CDR2 SYDVKM. V was clipped by 3 bases and J by 3 bases, with 8 bases between them. The CDR3 is CASSFGGDYGYTF. CDR3 DNA sequence: TGTGCCAGCAGTTTTGGAGGGGACTATGGCTACACCTTC.